This record covers a single T cell receptor (beta chain). Its antigen is not identified. The record originates from a study of persistence of HIV-infected CD4 T cells. The stimulus was lysate of CMV-infected fibroblasts, around 10 ug/mL. CD40L-negative CD69-negative CD45RO-high memory CD4+ T cells were sorted as populations depleted of antigen-responding cells. Sequencing used immunoSEQ version 4 in survey mode. Each sample used up to 1 ug genomic DNA diluted to around 10 ng/uL. TCRdb's table, derived via immunoSEQ multiplex PCR, lists solely in-frame clones and lacks some. The sample has about 50,000 clones, around 72% seen once; the top ten hold 2.5% to 3%. The CDR3 covers 18 residues.

The source is an adult man with HIV who was CMV-seropositive. The source material was CD4+ T cells sorted from PBMCs after roughly 20-hour stimulation, sampled from a patient who received antiretroviral therapy. This chain uses TRBV21-1 with TRBJ1-2; the table's D call TRBD1 went unverified against the DNA. TRBV21-1 is labeled a pseudogene. In DNA form, the CDR3 reads TGTGCCAGCAGACCCCTGGGACAGGAGAAGCAGACTAACTATGGCTACACCTTC. Protein product: CASRPLGQEKQTNYGYTF.